The source of this TCR beta chain is a study of blood T cell repertoires in COVID-19 (dated by TCRdb to 2020 to 2022). Concerning the study at large: The collaborator samples originated in the United States, Italy and Spain and spanned the acute and convalescent phases of COVID-19. The prospective study material was composed of cDNA or gDNA derived from T cells, B-cell-depleted T cells, or PBMCs. Subjects who had been exposed to COVID-19, were actively infected with it, or had recovered from it provided the deeply sampled blood TCRbeta repertoires that made up the dataset. The repertoires were made available in a free public database intended to serve as a resource for research on the immune response to SARS-CoV-2. The samples were drawn from two sources: the first 160 participants of the ongoing ImmuneRACE study, and 1,000 to 1,500 subjects contributed by 6 global collaborators. A de-identified subject ID, COVID-19 status, age in years and sex were almost always included in the sample metadata. Where available, HLA class I and class II types were taken from metadata supplied by the sample provider and were not determined by assay-based typing.

Broader findings and caveats from the paper: Clinical and demographic metadata were provided uncurated, with the amount varying by source and participant.

A note on this clone: Its antigen is currently not known. Nothing much larger sits one base from this clone, and base qualities are not available.

Spanning cysteine to phenylalanine, the CDR3 consists of 15 amino acids. Only the CDR3 DNA stays, 45 bases, in frame from base 1. The junction shows trimming of 5 bases on V and 7 bases on J, plus 17 bases between the germline ends. For CDR1 and CDR2, the germline V gene lists SGHVS and FQNEAQ. Enrolling through a virtual design, the prospective study's participants ranged in age from roughly 18 to 89 years and lived across 24 United States geographic areas. In the prospective study, cohorts were assigned on the basis of participant-reported clinical history obtained from a screening survey and a study questionnaire. For ImmuneRACE Cohort 3, a participant was defined as recovered based on two consecutive negative NP/OP PCR tests, clearance by a healthcare professional, or resolution of symptoms. In the prospective study, whole blood, serum and a nasopharyngeal or oropharyngeal swab were collected from each participant by mobile phlebotomists. Over a 2-month period, participants in the prospective study had the option of providing additional blood draws and questionnaires. Prospective study blood samples were shipped either frozen or at room temperature before DNA extraction.

The immunoSEQ Assay, a bias-controlled multiplex PCR, was used to amplify TCRbeta CDR3 regions from genomic DNA. Regarding the original processing steps: Within the assay, amplification of reference gene primers was used to estimate how many nucleated cells each sample contained. To quantify the absolute abundance of each unique TCRbeta CDR3 rearrangement, sequence reads were collapsed and filtered. Productive Simpson clonality was computed per sample as the square root of Simpson's diversity index over productive rearrangements. Entries here come from immuneACCESS through TCRdb and include only in-frame sequences with V and J called. Some clones fail to appear in such tables; in the studies checked, an unresolved V gene covers under half of the shortfall, and the cause of the remainder is unknown. From that table come the V and J calls and clone size; the DNA was used to work out D and trimming. The sample profile shows under 300,000 clones; around 87% of them were found once. Jointly, the top ten make up under 3% of the sample.

The sequenced sample consisted of PBMCs or T cells enriched from blood (not recorded which). This clonotype was sampled from a woman between 18 and 30 years old who had recovered from COVID-19. The chain is encoded by TRBV7-8 joined to TRBJ1-4; a tentative D call is TRBD1 (5 bases match). The CDR3 reads CASSPLGAGREKLFF. In nucleotide form, the sequence is TGTGCCAGCAGCCCGCTTGGAGCAGGGCGTGAAAAACTGTTTTTT.